The 5 T cell receptor beta chains below all came from one sample that was sequenced in a study of cytotoxic CD8 clonotypes in ibrutinib-treated CLL. Only in-frame clones appear in the TCRdb table, and some are missing; sequencing was by immunoSEQ multiplex PCR. The sample records more than 85,000 clones, approximately 78% being singletons. Sequenced material: PBMCs, taken after 12 months of ibrutinib treatment. The receptors here all came from a human donor with chronic lymphocytic leukemia.

This clone was found a few times. The chain couples TRBV19 to TRBJ1-5, with a possible D match to TRBD1 (6 bases). Trimming took 3 bases from V and 8 from J, leaving 11 bases between them. There are 13 residues in the CDR3. Germline V gene sequence: CDR1 LNHDA, CDR2 SQIVND (reference sequence). The CDR3 region is CASSMEGGKPQHF. In DNA form, the CDR3 reads TGTGCCAGTAGTATGGAAGGGGGAAAGCCCCAGCATTTT.

The gene calls are TRBV7-8 and TRBJ1-5; no firm D call. CDR1 is SGHVS, CDR2 FQNEAQ, per germline. Trimming pared 1 base from V and 6 bases from J, leaving 10 bases between. This CDR3 is 14 amino acids long. CDR3 sequence reads: CASSLVGVGQPQHF. CDR3 bases: TGTGCCAGCAGCTTAGTTGGGGTAGGTCAGCCCCAGCATTTT.

This clone was recorded only once. The V call is TRBV7-2, the J call TRBJ1-1; D is uncertain. Germline values: CDR1 SGHTA, CDR2 FQGNSA. V lost 3 bases and J 4 bases, leaving 12 bases between the germline ends. This CDR3 spans 14 amino acids. CDR3 region: CASSLAGDGTEAFF. In nucleotides, the CDR3 is TGTGCCAGCAGCTTGGCAGGTGACGGCACTGAAGCTTTCTTT.

This clone has just one count. J is TRBJ2-7 and V is TRBV7-9; TRBD2 is a possible D gene (5 bases). Between the trimmed V and J ends, which lost 3 bases and 6 bases, there was a span of 9 bases. Germline-derived CDR1 and CDR2 are SEHNR and FQNEAQ (reference sequence). This CDR3 is 12 amino acids long. CDR3 DNA: TGTGCCAGCAGCTTGGAGGTGTCCGAGCAGTACTTC. This codes for CASSLEVSEQYF.

The V and J genes are TRBV7-9 and TRBJ2-3; tentatively, D is TRBD2 (6 bases). V lost 3 bases to trimming and J lost 3 bases, with 16 bases between them. There are 16 residues in the CDR3. Per germline, CDR1 SEHNR and CDR2 FQNEAQ (reference sequence). In DNA form, the CDR3 reads TGTGCCAGCAGCTTCGGGTCTAGTGGGGGGACAGATACGCAGTATTTT. Translation: CASSFGSSGGTDTQYF. Using reference TRBV7-9 and TRBJ2-3 for the parts outside the CDR3, the full variable domain is DTGVSQNPRHKITKRGQNVTFRCDPISEHNRLYWYRQTLGQGPEFLTYFQNEAQLEKSRLLSDRFSAERPKGSFSTLEIQRTEQGDSAMYLCASSFGSSGGTDTQYFGPGTRLTVL.